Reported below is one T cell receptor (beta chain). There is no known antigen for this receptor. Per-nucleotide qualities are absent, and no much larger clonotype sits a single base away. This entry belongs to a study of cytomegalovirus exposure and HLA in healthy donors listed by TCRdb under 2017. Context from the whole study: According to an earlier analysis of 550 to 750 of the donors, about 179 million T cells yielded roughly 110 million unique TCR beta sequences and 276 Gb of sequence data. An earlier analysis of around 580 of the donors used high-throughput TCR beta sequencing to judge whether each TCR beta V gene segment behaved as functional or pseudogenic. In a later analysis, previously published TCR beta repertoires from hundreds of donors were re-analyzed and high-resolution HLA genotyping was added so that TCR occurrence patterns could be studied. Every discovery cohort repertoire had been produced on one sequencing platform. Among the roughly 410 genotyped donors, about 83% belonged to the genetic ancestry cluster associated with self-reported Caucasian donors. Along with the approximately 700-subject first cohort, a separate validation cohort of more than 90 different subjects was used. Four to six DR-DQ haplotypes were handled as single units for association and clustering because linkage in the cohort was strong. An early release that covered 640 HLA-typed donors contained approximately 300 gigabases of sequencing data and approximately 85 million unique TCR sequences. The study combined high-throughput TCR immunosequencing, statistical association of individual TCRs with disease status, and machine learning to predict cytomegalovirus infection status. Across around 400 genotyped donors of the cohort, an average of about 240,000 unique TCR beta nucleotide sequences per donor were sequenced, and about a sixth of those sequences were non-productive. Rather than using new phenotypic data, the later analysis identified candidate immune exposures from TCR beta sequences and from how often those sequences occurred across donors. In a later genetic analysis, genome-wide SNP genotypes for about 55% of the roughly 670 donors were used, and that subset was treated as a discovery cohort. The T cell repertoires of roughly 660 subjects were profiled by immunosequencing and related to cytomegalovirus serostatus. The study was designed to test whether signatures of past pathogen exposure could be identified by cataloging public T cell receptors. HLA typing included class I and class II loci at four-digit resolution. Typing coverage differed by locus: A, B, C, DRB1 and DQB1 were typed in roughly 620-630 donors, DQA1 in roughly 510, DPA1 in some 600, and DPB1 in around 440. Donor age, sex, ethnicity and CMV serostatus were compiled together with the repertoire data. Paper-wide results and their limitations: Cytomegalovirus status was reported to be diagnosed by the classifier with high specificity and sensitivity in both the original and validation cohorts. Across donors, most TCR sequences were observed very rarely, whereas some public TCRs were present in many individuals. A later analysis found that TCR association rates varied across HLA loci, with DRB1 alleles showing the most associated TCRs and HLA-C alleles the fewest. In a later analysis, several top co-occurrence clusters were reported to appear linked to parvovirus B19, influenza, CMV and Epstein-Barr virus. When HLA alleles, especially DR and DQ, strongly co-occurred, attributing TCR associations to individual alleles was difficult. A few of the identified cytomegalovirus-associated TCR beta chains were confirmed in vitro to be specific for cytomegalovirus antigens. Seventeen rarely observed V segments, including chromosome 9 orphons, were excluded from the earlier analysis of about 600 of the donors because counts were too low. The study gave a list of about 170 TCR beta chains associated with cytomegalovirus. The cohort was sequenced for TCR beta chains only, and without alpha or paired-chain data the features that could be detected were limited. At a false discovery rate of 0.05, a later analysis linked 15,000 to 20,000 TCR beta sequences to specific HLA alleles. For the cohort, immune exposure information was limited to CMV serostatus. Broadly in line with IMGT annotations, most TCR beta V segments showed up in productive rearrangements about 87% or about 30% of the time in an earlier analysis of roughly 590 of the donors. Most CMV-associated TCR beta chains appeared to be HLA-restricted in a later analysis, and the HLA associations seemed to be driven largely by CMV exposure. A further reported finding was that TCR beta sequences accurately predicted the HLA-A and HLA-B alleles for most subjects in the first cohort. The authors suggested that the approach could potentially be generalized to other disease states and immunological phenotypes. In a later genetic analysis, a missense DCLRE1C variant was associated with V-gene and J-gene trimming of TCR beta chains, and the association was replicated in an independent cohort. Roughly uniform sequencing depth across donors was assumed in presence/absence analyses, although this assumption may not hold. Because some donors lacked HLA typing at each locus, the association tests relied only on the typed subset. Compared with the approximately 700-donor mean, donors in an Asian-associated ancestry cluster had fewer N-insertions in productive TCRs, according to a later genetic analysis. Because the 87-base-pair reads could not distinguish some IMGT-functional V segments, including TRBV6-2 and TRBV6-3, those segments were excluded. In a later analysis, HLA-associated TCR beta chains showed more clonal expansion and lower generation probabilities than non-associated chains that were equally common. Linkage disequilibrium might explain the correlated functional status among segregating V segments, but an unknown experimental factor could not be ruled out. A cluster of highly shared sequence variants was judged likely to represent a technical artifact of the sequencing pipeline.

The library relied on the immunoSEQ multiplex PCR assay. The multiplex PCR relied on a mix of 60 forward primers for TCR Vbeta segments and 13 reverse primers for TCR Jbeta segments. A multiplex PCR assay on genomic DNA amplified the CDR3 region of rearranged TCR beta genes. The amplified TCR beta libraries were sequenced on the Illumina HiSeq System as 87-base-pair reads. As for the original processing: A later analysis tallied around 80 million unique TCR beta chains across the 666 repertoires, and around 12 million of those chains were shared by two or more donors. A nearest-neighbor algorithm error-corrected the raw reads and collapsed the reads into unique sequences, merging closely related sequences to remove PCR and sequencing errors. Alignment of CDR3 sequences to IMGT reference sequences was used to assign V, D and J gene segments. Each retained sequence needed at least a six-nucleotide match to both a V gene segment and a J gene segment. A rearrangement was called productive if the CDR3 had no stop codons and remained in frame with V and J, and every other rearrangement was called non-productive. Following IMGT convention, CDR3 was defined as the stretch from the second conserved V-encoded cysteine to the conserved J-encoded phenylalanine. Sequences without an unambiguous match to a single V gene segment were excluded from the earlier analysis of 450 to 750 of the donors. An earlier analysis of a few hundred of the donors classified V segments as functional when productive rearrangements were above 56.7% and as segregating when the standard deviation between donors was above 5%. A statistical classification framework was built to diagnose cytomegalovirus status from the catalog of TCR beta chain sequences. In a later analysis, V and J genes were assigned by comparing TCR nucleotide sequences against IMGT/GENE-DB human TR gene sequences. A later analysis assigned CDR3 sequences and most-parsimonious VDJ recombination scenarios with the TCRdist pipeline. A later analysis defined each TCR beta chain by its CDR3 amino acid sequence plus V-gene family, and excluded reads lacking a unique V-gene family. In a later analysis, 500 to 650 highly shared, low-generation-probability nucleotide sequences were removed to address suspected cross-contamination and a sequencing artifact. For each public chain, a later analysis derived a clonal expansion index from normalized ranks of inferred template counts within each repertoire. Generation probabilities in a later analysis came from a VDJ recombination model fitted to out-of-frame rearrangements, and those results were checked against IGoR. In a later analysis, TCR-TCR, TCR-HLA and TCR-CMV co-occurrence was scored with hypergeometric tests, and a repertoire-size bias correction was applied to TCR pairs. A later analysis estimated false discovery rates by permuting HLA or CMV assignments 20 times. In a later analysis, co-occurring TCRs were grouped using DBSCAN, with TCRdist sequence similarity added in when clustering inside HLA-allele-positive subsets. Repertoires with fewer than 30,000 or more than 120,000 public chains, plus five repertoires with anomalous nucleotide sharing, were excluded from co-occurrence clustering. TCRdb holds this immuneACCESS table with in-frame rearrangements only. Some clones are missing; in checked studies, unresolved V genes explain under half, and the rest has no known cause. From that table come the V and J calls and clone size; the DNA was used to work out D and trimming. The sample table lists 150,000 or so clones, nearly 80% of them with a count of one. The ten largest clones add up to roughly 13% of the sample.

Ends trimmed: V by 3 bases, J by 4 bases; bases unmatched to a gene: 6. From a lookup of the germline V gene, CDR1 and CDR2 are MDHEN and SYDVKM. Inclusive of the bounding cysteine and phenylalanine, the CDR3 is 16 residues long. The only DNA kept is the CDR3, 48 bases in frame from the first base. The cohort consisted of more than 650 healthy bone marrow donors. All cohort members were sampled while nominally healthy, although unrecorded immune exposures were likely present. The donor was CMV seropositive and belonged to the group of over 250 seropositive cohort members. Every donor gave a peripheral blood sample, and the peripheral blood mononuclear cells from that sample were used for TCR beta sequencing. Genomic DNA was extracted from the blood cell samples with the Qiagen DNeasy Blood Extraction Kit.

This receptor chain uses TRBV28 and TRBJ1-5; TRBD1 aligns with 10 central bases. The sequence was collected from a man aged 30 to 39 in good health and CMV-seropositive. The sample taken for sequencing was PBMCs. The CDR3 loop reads CASSLRTGGWNQPQHF. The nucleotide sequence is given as TGTGCCAGCAGTTTGAGGACAGGGGGATGGAATCAGCCCCAGCATTTT.